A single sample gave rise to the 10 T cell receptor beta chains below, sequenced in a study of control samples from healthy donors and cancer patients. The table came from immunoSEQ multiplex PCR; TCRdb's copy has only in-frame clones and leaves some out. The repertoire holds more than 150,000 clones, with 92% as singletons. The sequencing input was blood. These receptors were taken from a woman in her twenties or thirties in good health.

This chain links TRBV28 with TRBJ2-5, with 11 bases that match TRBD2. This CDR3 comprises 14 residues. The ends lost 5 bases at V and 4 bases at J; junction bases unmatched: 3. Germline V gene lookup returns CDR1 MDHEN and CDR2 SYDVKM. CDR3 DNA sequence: TGTGCCAGCAGTCGACTAGCGGGACGAGAGACCCAGTACTTC. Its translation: CASSRLAGRETQYF.

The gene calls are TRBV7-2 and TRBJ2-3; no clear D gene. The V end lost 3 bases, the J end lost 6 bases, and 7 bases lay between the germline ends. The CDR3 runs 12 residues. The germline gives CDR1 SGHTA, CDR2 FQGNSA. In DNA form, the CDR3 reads TGTGCCAGCAGCTTGCTTGGGGATACGCAGTATTTT. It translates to CASSLLGDTQYF.

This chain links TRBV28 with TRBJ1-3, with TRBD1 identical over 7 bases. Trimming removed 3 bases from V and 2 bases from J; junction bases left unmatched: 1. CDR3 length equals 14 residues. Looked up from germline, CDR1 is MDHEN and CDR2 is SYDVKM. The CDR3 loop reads CASSLGQPGNTIYF. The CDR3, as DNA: TGTGCCAGCAGTTTGGGACAGCCTGGAAACACCATATATTTT.

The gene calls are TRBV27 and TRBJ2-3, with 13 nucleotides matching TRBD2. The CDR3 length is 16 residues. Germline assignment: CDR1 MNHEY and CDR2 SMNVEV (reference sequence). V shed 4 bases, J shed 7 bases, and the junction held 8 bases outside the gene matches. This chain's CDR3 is CASSSSRTSGRNTQYF. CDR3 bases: TGTGCCAGCAGTTCATCCCGGACTAGCGGGAGAAATACGCAGTATTTT.

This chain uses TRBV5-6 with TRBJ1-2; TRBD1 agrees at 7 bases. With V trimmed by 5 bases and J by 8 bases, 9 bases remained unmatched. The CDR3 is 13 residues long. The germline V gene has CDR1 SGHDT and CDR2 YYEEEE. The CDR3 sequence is CASSSPDREGYTF. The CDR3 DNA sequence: TGTGCCAGCAGTTCCCCTGACAGGGAAGGCTACACCTTC.

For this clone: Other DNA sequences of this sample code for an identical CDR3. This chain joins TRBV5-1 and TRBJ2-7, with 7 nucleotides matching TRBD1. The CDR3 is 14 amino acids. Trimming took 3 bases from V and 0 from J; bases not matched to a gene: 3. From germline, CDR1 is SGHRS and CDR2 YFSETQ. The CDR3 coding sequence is TGCGCCAGCAGCTCCGGGACAGACTCCTACGAGCAGTACTTC. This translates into CASSSGTDSYEQYF.

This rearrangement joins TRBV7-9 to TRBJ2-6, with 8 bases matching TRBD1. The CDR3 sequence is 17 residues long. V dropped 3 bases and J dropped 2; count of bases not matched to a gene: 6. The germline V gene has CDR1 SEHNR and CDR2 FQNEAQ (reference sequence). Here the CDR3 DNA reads TGTGCCAGCAGCTTTTGGACAGGGCAAACTGGGGCCAACGTCCTGACTTTC. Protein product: CASSFWTGQTGANVLTF.

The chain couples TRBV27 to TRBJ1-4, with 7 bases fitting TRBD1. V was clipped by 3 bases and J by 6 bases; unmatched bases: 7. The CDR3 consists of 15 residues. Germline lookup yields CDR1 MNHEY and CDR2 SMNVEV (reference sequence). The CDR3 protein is CASSLSTGVYEKLFF. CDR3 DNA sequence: TGTGCCAGCAGTTTGTCCACAGGGGTTTATGAAAAACTGTTTTTT.

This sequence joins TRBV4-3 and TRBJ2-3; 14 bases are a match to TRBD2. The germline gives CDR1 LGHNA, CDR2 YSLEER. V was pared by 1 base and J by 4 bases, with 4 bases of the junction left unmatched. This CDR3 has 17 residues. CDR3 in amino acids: CASSQGLAGGPADTQYF. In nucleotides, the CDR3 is TGCGCCAGCAGCCAAGGACTAGCGGGAGGGCCGGCAGATACGCAGTATTTT.

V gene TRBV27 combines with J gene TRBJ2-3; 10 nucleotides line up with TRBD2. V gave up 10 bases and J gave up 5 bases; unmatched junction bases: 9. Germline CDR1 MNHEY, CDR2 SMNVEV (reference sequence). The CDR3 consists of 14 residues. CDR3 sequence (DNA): TGTGCCATTTGGGGGACTAGCGAGGGAGATACGCAGTATTTT. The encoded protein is CAIWGTSEGDTQYF.